The text below deals with one TCR beta chain. Its antigen is unknown. These data belong to a study of T cell responses to AZD1222 COVID-19 vaccine. Study-wide findings and caveats: The donors showed a predominance of white British ancestry and of females, with possible underestimation of clonal diversity. An increase in Spike-specific TCR breadth and depth was observed after two AZD1222 doses.

Libraries were prepared by immunoSEQ multiplex PCR; TCRdb keeps only in-frame clonotypes and omits some of them. The table for this sample gives over 130,000 clones. Sequences were obtained from peripheral blood. This clonotype originated in an adult in good health.

DNA of the CDR3: TGTGCCAGCAGAATGGGACAGTCTAACTATGGCTACACCTTC. Its protein product is CASRMGQSNYGYTF. The V and J genes are TRBV5-4 and TRBJ1-2; 7 nucleotides line up with TRBD1. V was clipped by 5 bases and J by 0 bases; unmatched bases: 4. Germline-derived CDR1 and CDR2 are SGHNT and YYREEE (reference sequence). This CDR3 has 14 amino acids.